The clone carrying this TCR beta chain came up a few times. The antigen remains unidentified. This entry is derived from a study of identical twins. The CDR3 totals 15 residues. Germline V gene data show CDR1 as DFQATT and CDR2 as SNEGSKA (reference sequence). Trimming cost V 6 bases and J 2 bases; bases outside gene matches: 13. Template switching added a universal primer binding site, and final cDNA carried unique molecular identifiers. TCRdb recomputed calls from the 5' RACE reads with MiXCR, one row per CDR3 protein. The sample holds approximately 890,000 distinct CDR3 sequences, approximately 13% seen once. Study-wide results and limits: Sharing of beta out-of-frame sequences by twins showed a weaker excess.

These same records also appear under a second study, on yellow fever vaccine responses in identical twins. That study reports: The T cell response to vaccination in identical twins was reportedly partly convergent and partly personalized.

Sequences were obtained from PBMCs. The chain couples TRBV20-1 to TRBJ2-7, with TRBD1 matching 7 bases. This TCR was recovered from a woman aged 18-30 years in good health. The DNA for the CDR3 is TGCAGTGCGAGGGGACAGTCAGGAGGAACCTACGAGCAGTACTTC. Translating gives CSARGQSGGTYEQYF.